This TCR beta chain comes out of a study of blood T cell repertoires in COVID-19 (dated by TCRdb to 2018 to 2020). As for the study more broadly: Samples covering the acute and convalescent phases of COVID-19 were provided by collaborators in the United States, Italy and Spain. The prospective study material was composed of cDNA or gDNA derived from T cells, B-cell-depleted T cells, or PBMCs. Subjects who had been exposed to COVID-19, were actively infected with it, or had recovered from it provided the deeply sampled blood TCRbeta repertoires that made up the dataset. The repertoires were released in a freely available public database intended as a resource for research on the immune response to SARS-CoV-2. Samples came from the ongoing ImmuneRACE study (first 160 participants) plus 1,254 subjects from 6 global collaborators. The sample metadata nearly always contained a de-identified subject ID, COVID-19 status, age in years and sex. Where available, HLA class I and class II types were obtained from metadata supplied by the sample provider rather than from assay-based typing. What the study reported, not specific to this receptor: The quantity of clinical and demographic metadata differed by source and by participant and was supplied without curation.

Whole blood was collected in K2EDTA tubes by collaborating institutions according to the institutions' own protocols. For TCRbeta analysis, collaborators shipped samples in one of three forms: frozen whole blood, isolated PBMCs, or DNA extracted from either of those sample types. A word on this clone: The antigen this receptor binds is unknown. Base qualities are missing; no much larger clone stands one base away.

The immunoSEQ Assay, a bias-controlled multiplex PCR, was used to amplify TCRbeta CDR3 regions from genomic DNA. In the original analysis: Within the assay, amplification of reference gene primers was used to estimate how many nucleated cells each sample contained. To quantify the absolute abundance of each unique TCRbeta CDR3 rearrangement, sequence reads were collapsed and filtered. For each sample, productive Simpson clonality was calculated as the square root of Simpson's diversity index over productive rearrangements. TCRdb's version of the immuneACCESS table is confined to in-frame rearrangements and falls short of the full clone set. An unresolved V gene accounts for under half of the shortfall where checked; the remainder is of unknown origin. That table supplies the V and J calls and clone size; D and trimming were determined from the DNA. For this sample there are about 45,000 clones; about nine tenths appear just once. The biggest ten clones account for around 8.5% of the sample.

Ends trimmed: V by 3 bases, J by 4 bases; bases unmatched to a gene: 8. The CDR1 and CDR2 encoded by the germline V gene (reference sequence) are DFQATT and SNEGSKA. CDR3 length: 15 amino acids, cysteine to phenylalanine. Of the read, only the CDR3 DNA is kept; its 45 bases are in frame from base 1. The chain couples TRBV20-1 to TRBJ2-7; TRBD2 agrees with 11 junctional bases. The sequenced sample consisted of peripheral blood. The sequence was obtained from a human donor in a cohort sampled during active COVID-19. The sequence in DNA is TGCAGTGCTAGTTCACCCGGGACTAGCGGTTACGAGCAGTACTTC. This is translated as CSASSPGTSGYEQYF.